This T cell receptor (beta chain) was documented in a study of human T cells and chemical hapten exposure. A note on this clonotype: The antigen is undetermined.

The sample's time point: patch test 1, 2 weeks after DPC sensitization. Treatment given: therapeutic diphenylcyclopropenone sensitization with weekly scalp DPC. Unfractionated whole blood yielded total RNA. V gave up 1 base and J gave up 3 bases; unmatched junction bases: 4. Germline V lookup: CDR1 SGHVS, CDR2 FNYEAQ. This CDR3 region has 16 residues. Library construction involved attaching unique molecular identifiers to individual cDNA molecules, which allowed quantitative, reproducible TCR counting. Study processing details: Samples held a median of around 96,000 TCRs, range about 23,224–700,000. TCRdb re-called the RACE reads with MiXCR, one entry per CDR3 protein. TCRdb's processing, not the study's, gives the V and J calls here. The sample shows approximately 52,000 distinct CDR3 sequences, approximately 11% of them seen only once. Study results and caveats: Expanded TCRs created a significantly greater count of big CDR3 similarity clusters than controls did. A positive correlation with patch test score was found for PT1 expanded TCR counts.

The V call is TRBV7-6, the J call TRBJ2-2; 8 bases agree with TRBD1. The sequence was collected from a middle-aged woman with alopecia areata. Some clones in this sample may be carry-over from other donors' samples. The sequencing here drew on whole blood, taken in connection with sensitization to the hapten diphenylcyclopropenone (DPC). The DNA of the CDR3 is TGTGCCAGCAGCTTAGTTCAGGGGGCGGACACCGGGGAGCTGTTTTTT. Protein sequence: CASSLVQGADTGELFF. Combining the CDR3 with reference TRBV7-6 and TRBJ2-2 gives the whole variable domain GAGVSQSPRYKVTKRGQDVALRCDPISGHVSLYWYRQALGQGPEFLTYFNYEAQQDKSGLPNDRFSAERPEGSISTLTIQRTEQRDSAMYRCASSLVQGADTGELFFGEGSRLTVL.